These T cell receptor beta chains were read from a single sample in a study of T-cell reconstitution after alpha-beta-depleted transplantation in children. One entry per CDR3 protein results from TCRdb running MiXCR on the PCR reads. The sample lists about 900,000 distinct CDR3 sequences; about 29% were seen once. This sample comprised PBMCs, mostly from graft donor cells, obtained 360 days after TCRalphabeta/CD19-depleted stem cell transplant. These receptors were obtained from a boy under three years old who had a stem cell transplant for SCID, so the T cells may come from the graft donor. CDR3s include the opening cysteine and the closing phenylalanine or tryptophan. The D gene is left open where the match is weak. Rows may omit the clone size; those that give it use once, few, many or a size class.

clone_size j_call d_call cdr3_length v_call cdr3_nt cdr3_aa
. TRBJ2-1 . 12 TRBV12-3/TRBV12-4 TGTGCCAGTATCAGCTCCTACAATGAGCAGTTCTTC CASISSYNEQFF
. TRBJ2-6 . 16 TRBV5-1 TGCGCCAGCAGCTGGGACGGGAACTCTGGGGCCAACGTCCTGACTTTC CASSWDGNSGANVLTF
. TRBJ2-2 TRBD1 16 TRBV5-1 TGCGCCAGCACGCTAACCGGGACAGGGGACACCGGGGAGCTGTTTTTT CASTLTGTGDTGELFF
. TRBJ2-3 . 13 TRBV20-1 TGCAGCGCCTGGACAGGGAGGGCAGATACGCAGTATTTT CSAWTGRADTQYF
. TRBJ2-3 TRBD2 16 TRBV5-1 TGCGCCAGCAGTACCGGACTAGCGGAGGTCACAGATACGCAGTATTTT CASSTGLAEVTDTQYF
. TRBJ1-1 . 13 TRBV7-2 TGTGCCAGCAGCCCCAGAGTCAGCACTGAAGCTTTCTTT CASSPRVSTEAFF
few TRBJ2-1 . 15 TRBV7-9 TGTGCCAGCAGCGCGGGGAGACCCCGGCGCGATGAGCAGTTCTTC CASSAGRPRRDEQFF
. TRBJ2-2 TRBD2 16 TRBV4-1 TGCGCCAGCAGACGAGGACTAGTGGGGGGTTCCGGGGAGCTGTTTTTT CASRRGLVGGSGELFF
. TRBJ1-6 . 15 TRBV2 TGTGCCAGCAGAATGGAGGGCTCCTATAATTCACCCCTCCACTTT CASRMEGSYNSPLHF
few TRBJ2-5 TRBD2 15 TRBV9 TGTGCCAGCAGCGTAGCTAGCGGGGAGCAAGAGACCCAGTACTTC CASSVASGEQETQYF
. TRBJ1-1 . 13 TRBV6-6 TGTGCCAGCGGTCCCGGGGGGTTCACTGAAGCTTTCTTT CASGPGGFTEAFF
. TRBJ2-7 TRBD1 16 TRBV5-1 TGCGCCAGCAGCTCGGGACAGCCTATTAACTCCTACGAGCAGTACTTC CASSSGQPINSYEQYF
many TRBJ2-5 TRBD1 14 TRBV20-1 TGCAGTGCTACGACAGGGGCGGAAGTGGAGACCCAGTACTTC CSATTGAEVETQYF
few TRBJ1-1 . 13 TRBV29-1 TGCAGCGTTGGAGACAGGCCCTACACTGAAGCTTTCTTT CSVGDRPYTEAFF
few TRBJ1-4 . 13 TRBV30 TGTGCCTGGAGTCCCTTTAATGCTGGAAAACTGTTTTTT CAWSPFNAGKLFF
few TRBJ2-1 TRBD2 16 TRBV27 TGTGCCAGCAGTTTGGGGCGGGGGGGCCTCAGGTATGAGCAGTTCTTC CASSLGRGGLRYEQFF
few TRBJ2-7 TRBD2 15 TRBV28 TGTGCCAGCAGCCAATCTAGCGGGGTGGTCTACGAGCAGTACTTC CASSQSSGVVYEQYF
. TRBJ1-2 . 15 TRBV12-3/TRBV12-4 TGTGCCAGCAGTTTAGAACAGCCCATTAACTATGGCTACACCTTC CASSLEQPINYGYTF
few TRBJ2-3 TRBD1 14 TRBV5-1 TGCGCCAGCAGCTCGGACAGGGTAACAGATACGCAGTATTTT CASSSDRVTDTQYF
. TRBJ2-7 . 12 TRBV2 TGTGCCACCTCGACTGGAATCTACGAGCAGTACTTC CATSTGIYEQYF
few TRBJ2-3 TRBD2 17 TRBV7-8 TGTGCCAGCAGCTTAGGGCGGGGGGGCCTCGTCTTAGATACGCAGTATTTT CASSLGRGGLVLDTQYF
many TRBJ2-1 . 15 TRBV7-9 TGTGCCAGCTCACCCGGGTGGGGGGCCTACAATGAGCAGTTCTTC CASSPGWGAYNEQFF
few TRBJ2-1 TRBD1 14 TRBV5-1 TGCGCCAGCGGCATCCGGGACAGAGGCAATGAGCAGTTCTTC CASGIRDRGNEQFF